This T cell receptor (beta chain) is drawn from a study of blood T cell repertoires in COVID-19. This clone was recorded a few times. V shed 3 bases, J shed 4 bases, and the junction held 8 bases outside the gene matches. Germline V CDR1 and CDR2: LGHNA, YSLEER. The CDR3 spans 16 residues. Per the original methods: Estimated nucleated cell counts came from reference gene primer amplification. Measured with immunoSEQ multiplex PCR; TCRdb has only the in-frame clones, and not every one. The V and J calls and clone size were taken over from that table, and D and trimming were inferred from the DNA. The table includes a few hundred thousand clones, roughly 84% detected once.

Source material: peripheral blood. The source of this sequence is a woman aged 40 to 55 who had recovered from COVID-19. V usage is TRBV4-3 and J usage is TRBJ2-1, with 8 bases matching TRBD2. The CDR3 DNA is TGCGCCAGCAGCCAGCAGGGACTAGAGGGTTACAATGAGCAGTTCTTC. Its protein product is CASSQQGLEGYNEQFF.